This T cell receptor beta chain was found in a study of shared clonotypes between healthy human individuals. Study-wide background: Three plates were used per donor for CD4 naive, three for CD4 memory, two for CD8 naive and one for CD8 memory.

In the CD4+ fraction, cells were divided into CD45RA+ naive and CD45RA-negative memory subsets. Findings of the study overall: Donor scarcity curtailed the genetic and exposure-history diversity represented herein.

V dropped 3 bases and J dropped 7 bases, with 19 bases sitting between them. The CDR3 runs 16 residues. Germline V gene lookup returns CDR1 SGHRS and CDR2 YFSETQ. Comment on this clone: Its cognate antigen is unknown.

The repertoire was sequenced with immunoSEQ multiplex PCR; TCRdb's copy has only in-frame clones and lacks some. The data contain about 2.4 million clones, around 94% of them singletons. The clonotype was recovered from a man between 18 and 35 years old in good health. The genes are TRBV5-1 and TRBJ2-2; either TRBD1 or TRBD2 may supply D (5 bases each). The specimen sequenced was naive CD4+ T cells sorted from blood. Documented subset: CD45RA+ positively selected. In DNA, the CDR3 is TGCGCCAGCAGCTCGGTAACGGGCTGGGGGATCGGGGAGCTGTTTTTT. Its protein product is CASSSVTGWGIGELFF. Complete variable domain (other parts from reference TRBV5-1 and TRBJ2-2): KAGVTQTPRYLIKTRGQQVTLSCSPISGHRSVSWYQQTPGQGLQFLFEYFSETQRNKGNFPGRFSGRQFSNSRSEMNVSTLELGDSALYLCASSSVTGWGIGELFFGEGSRLTVL.